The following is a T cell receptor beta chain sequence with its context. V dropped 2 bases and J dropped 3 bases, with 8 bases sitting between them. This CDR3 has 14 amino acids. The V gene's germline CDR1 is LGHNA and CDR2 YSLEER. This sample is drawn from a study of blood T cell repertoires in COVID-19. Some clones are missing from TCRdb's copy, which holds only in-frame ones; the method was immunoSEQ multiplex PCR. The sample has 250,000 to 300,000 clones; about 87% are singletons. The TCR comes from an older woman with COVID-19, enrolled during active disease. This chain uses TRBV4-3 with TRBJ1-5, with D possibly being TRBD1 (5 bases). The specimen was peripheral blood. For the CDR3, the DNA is TGCGCCAGCAGCCAATCAGGGTTCAATCAGCCCCAGCATTTT. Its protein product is CASSQSGFNQPQHF.